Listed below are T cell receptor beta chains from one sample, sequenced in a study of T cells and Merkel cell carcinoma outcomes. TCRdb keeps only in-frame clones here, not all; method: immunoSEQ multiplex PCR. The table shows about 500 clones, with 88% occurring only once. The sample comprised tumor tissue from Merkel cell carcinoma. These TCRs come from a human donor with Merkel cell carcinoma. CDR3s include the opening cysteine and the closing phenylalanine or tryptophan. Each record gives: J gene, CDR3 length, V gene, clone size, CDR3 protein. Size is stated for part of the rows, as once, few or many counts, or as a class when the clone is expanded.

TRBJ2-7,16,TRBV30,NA,CAWSLVGAPSSYEQYF
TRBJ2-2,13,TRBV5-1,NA,CASTDRVGGELFF
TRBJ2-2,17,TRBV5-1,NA,CASSSGGGTANTGELFF
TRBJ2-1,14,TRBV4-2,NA,CASSQDSLGAEQFF
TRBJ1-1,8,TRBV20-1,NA,CSALEAFF
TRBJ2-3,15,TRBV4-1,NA,CASSSSGSRADTQYF
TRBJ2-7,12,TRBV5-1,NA,CASSVTGAEQYF
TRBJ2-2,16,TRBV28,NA,CVSGSASGRVTGELFF
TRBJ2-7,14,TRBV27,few,CASSLYRGLEEQYF
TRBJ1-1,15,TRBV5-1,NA,CASSLRGRENTEAFF
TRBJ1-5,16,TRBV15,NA,CATSRGTGSSLQPQHF
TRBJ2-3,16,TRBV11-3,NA,CASSWGRGGITDTQYF
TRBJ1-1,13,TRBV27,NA,CASSFKLNTEAFF